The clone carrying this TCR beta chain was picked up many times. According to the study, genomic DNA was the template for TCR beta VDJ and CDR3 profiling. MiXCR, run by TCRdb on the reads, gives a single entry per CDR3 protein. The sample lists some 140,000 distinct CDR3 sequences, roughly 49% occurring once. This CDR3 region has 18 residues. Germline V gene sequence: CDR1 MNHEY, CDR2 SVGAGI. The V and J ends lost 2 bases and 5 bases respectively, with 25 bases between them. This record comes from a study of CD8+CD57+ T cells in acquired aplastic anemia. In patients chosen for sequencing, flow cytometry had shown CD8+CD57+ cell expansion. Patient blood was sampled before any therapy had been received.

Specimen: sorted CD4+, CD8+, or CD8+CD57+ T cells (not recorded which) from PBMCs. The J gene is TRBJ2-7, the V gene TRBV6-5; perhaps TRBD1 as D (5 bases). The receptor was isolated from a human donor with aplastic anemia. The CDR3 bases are TGTGCCAGCAGTTACGACCCCGTAAGACCGGAGAAAGGGGACGAGCAGTACTTC. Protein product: CASSYDPVRPEKGDEQYF.